This T cell receptor beta chain was sequenced for a study of blood T cells in healthy people across ages. Whole-study results and caveats: With age, beta diversity per million T cells declined roughly linearly, significantly by over 35. Long-lived donors had more naive CD4+ cells and higher diversity than aged donors.

For every donor, a draw yielded 8.5 to 10 milliliters of peripheral blood. Together with a sample-barcoded 5' primer, a J-beta primer mix was included in a second PCR lasting roughly 6 to 12 cycles. One entry per CDR3 protein results from TCRdb running MiXCR on the 5' RACE reads. The sample contains over a million distinct CDR3 sequences, approximately 43% of which appear only once. CDR3 length: 13 amino acids. Germline V gene lookup returns CDR1 SEHNR and CDR2 FQNEAQ (reference sequence). V was trimmed by 6 bases and J by 8 bases, leaving 15 bases between them. This clonotype has only a few counts. What it binds is not known.

V and J are TRBV7-9 and TRBJ2-3; TRBD1 might be the D (6 bases). The TCR sequence derives from a young woman in good health. Sequencing was carried out using blood. CDR3 DNA sequence: TGTGCCAGCAGTTCAGGGGTTAGTGGTACGCAGTATTTT. This translates into CASSSGVSGTQYF.